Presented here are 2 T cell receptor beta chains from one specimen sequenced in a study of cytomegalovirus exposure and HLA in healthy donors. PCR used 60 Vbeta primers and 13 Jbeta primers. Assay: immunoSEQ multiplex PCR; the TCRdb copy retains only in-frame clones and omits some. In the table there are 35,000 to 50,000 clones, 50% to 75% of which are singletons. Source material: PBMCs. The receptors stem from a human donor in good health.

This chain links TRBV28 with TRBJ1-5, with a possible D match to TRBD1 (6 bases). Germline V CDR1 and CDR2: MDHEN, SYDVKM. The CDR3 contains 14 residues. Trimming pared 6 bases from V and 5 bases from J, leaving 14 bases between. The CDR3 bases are TGTGCCAGCAGGTTGGTTAGGGGGTATCAGCCCCAGCATTTT. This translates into CASRLVRGYQPQHF.

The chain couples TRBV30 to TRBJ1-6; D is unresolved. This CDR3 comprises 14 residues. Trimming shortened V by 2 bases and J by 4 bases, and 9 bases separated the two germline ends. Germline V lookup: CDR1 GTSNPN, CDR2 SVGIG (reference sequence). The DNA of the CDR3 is TGTGCCTGGAGTTCTATTCTATATAATTCACCCCTCCACTTT. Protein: CAWSSILYNSPLHF.